The next 27 T cell receptor beta chains were all read from a single sample in a study of blood T cell repertoires in COVID-19. Assay used: immunoSEQ multiplex PCR; TCRdb lists only in-frame clones, some missing. The sample lists about 300,000 clones; roughly 90% were seen once. Sequences were obtained from peripheral blood. These receptors all come from a man aged 35 to 55 with acute or convalescent COVID-19.

The chain links TRBV24-1 to TRBJ2-3; D unclear. The CDR3 has 15 amino acids. V lost 2 bases, J lost 3 bases, and 11 bases lay in between. Germline V gene sequence: CDR1 KGHDR, CDR2 SFDVKD. CDR3: CATSDSQWATDTQYF. The CDR3, as DNA: TGTGCCACCAGTGATTCCCAATGGGCTACAGATACGCAGTATTTT.

The chain recombines TRBV3-1 (or the pseudogene TRBV3-2) with TRBJ2-7; TRBD2 matches 7 bases. Germline V gene sequence: CDR1 LGHDT, CDR2 YNNKEL (reference sequence). The V and J ends lost 5 bases and 1 base, in that order; junction bases with no gene match: 5. The CDR3 runs 14 residues. CDR3 sequence (DNA): TGTGCCAGCAGCGGACGCGGGGGATCCTACGAGCAGTACTTC. Protein: CASSGRGGSYEQYF.

The V call is TRBV11-2, the J call TRBJ2-2; 7 nucleotides line up with TRBD1. Germline trimming cut 3 bases from V and 5 bases from J; bases unmatched to any gene: 0. Germline V gives CDR1 SGHAT, CDR2 FQNNGV. The CDR3 sequence is 13 residues long. CDR3: CASSFRGTGELFF. Written as DNA, the CDR3 is TGTGCCAGCAGCTTCAGGGGGACCGGGGAGCTGTTTTTT.

J is TRBJ2-6 and V is TRBV6-2 or TRBV6-3; no clear D. This CDR3 spans 13 amino acids. The germline V gene encodes CDR1 MNHEY and CDR2 SVGEGT. The V and J ends lost 5 bases and 1 base respectively, with 3 bases between them. CDR3 in amino acids: CASSQSGANVLTF. In nucleotides, the CDR3 is TGTGCCAGCAGTCAGTCTGGGGCCAACGTCCTGACTTTC.

V and J are TRBV5-1 and TRBJ1-2; D is perhaps TRBD1 (6 bases). The CDR3 totals 14 residues. Germline V CDR1 and CDR2: SGHRS, YFSETQ. Trimming removed 1 base from V and 4 bases from J, with 11 bases in between. CDR3: CASSLYREGYGYTF. The CDR3, as DNA: TGCGCCAGCAGCTTGTACAGGGAGGGCTATGGCTACACCTTC.

The gene calls are TRBV12-3 or TRBV12-4 and TRBJ1-1; TRBD1 matches 7 bases. The CDR3 contains 13 residues. V was pared by 4 bases and J by 5 bases, with 4 bases of the junction left unmatched. Written as DNA, the CDR3 is TGTGCCAGCAGTTCCCGGACAGGAACTGAAGCTTTCTTT. Residues: CASSSRTGTEAFF.

The rearrangement links TRBV27 to TRBJ2-1, with 9 bases fitting TRBD1. The CDR3 sequence is 17 residues long. Trimming removed 1 base from V and 1 base from J; junction bases left unmatched: 5. Per germline, CDR1 MNHEY and CDR2 SMNVEV (reference sequence). The CDR3 DNA reads TGTGCCAGCAGTTTATGGGGGACAGGGAGATCCTACAATGAGCAGTTCTTC. The encoded protein is CASSLWGTGRSYNEQFF.

This clone was seen a handful of times. The chain recombines TRBV5-1 with TRBJ1-1; 11 positions agree with TRBD1. The ends lost 3 bases at V and 4 bases at J; junction bases unmatched: 8. The germline V gene has CDR1 SGHRS and CDR2 YFSETQ. This CDR3 comprises 16 residues. CDR3 DNA sequence: TGCGCCAGCAGCTACTGGACAGGGGGCGTTGTCACTGAAGCTTTCTTT. Residues: CASSYWTGGVVTEAFF.

This clone was seen a single time. The gene calls are TRBV10-1 and TRBJ1-1, with 7 bases fitting TRBD1. The CDR3 sequence is 12 residues long. Germline V gene lookup returns CDR1 WNHNN and CDR2 SYGVQD (reference sequence). The V and J ends lost 2 bases and 8 bases, in that order; junction bases with no gene match: 2. CDR3 in amino acids: CASSEKDREAFF. The CDR3, as DNA: TGCGCCAGCAGTGAGAAGGACAGGGAAGCTTTCTTT.

V is TRBV5-1 and J is TRBJ1-1, with no clear D. The CDR3 length is 11 residues. Germline loops: CDR1 SGHRS, CDR2 YFSETQ. V lost 4 bases and J lost 8, with 9 bases in between. CDR3 bases: TGCGCCAGCAGCCTCTCAGGAGAAGCTTTCTTT. This codes for CASSLSGEAFF.

The chain combines TRBV5-4 with TRBJ1-2, with a tentative D call TRBD1 (5 bases). The CDR3 covers 13 residues. Germline values: CDR1 SGHNT, CDR2 YYREEE (reference sequence). V lost 4 bases and J 4 bases, leaving 11 bases between the germline ends. CDR3 in DNA: TGTGCCAGCAGCCTTCCAGGGATCTATGGCTACACCTTC. Protein product: CASSLPGIYGYTF.

The V and J genes are TRBV11-2 and TRBJ1-6, with TRBD1 as a possible D gene (6 bases). V lost 1 base and J 0 bases, leaving 16 bases between the germline ends. CDR3 length: 19 residues. Per germline, CDR1 SGHAT and CDR2 FQNNGV. CDR3 protein: CASSLVGGRGSSYNSPLHF. The CDR3 region has the DNA TGTGCCAGCAGCTTAGTAGGAGGTAGGGGGAGCTCCTATAATTCACCCCTCCACTTT.

This sequence joins TRBV11-1 and TRBJ2-3; weak D call: TRBD2 (6 bases). The CDR3 length is 14 residues. Trimming removed 5 bases from V and 2 bases from J, with 11 bases in between. Germline V CDR1 and CDR2: SGHAT, FQDESV (reference sequence). This CDR3 reads CASSPGTLTDTQYF. The CDR3 bases are TGTGCCAGCAGCCCTGGGACTCTCACAGATACGCAGTATTTT.

J is TRBJ1-2 and V is TRBV28; no clear D gene. Trimming left V 3 bases short and J 4 bases short, with 12 bases between. This CDR3 region has 14 residues. CDR1 MDHEN and CDR2 SYDVKM come from the germline V gene. The CDR3 DNA reads TGTGCCAGCAGTTTGGGGTGGAGGACCTATGGCTACACCTTC. Translation gives CASSLGWRTYGYTF.

J is TRBJ2-7 and V is TRBV5-1; TRBD1 matches 8 bases. The germline V gene has CDR1 SGHRS and CDR2 YFSETQ. The CDR3 has 15 amino acids. V was clipped by 4 bases and J by 3 bases; unmatched bases: 9. The CDR3, as DNA: TGCGCCAGCAGCGCCGGACAGGGCACAATCTACGAGCAGTACTTC. This codes for CASSAGQGTIYEQYF.

The chain carries TRBV6-5 and TRBJ1-2, with no clear D. Germline lookup yields CDR1 MNHEY and CDR2 SVGAGI. With 1 base removed from V and 2 bases from J, the gap between germline ends came to 14 bases. The CDR3 contains 16 residues. The CDR3 spells CASSYFRGPSNYGYTF. DNA for the CDR3: TGTGCCAGCAGTTACTTCCGAGGGCCTTCCAACTATGGCTACACCTTC.

The chain uses TRBV27 and TRBJ2-3; perhaps TRBD1 as D (5 bases). Per germline, CDR1 MNHEY and CDR2 SMNVEV (reference sequence). The length of the CDR3 is 15 residues. With 2 bases removed from V and 3 bases from J, the gap between germline ends came to 12 bases. DNA of the CDR3: TGTGCCAGCAGTTTAGAAGGGGATGGGACAGATACGCAGTATTTT. It translates to CASSLEGDGTDTQYF.

This chain connects TRBV7-2 to TRBJ1-2; maybe TRBD1 (6 bases). CDR1 and CDR2 (germline): SGHTA, FQGNSA. The CDR3 loop spans 12 amino acids. Trimming removed 7 bases at V and 5 bases at J, with 11 bases between. CDR3 loop: CASTYRAYGYTF. The CDR3 bases are TGTGCCAGCACCTACAGGGCATATGGCTACACCTTC.

This clone was seen only a few times. In nucleotides, the CDR3 is TGTGCCAGCAGTTTCACACCCTACGAGCAGTACTTC. It yields the protein CASSFTPYEQYF. This chain links TRBV6-6 with TRBJ2-7, with unresolved D. Trimming removed 4 bases from V and 2 bases from J, with 6 bases in between. The CDR3 totals 12 residues. Germline V CDR1 and CDR2: MNHNY, SVGAGI (reference sequence).

The chain joins TRBV11-3 to TRBJ2-1, with 11 bases matching TRBD2. This CDR3 has 13 amino acids. Germline CDR1 reads SGHNT; CDR2 reads YENEEA. The V and J ends lost 5 bases and 12 bases, in that order; junction bases with no gene match: 6. CDR3 in amino acids: CASSPTSGAWQFF. The CDR3 DNA sequence: TGTGCCAGCAGCCCGACTAGCGGGGCGTGGCAGTTCTTC.

This chain links TRBV5-6 with TRBJ1-3; 7 nucleotides line up with TRBD1. The CDR3 has 14 amino acids. The germline gives CDR1 SGHDT, CDR2 YYEEEE. The trim removed 4 bases at V and 1 base at J, leaving 2 bases unmatched. In nucleotides, the CDR3 is TGTGCCAGCAGCCCGGGACAGTCTGGAAACACCATATATTTT. Amino acids: CASSPGQSGNTIYF.

The gene calls are TRBV24-1 and TRBJ1-1; 8 bases agree with TRBD1. This CDR3 spans 15 amino acids. After removal of 6 bases from V and 3 bases from J, the junction contained 8 bases not matched to a gene. Per germline, CDR1 KGHDR and CDR2 SFDVKD. The CDR3 protein is CATSIRGPLDTEAFF. DNA of the CDR3: TGTGCCACCAGTATCAGGGGGCCGTTGGACACTGAAGCTTTCTTT.

The chain has TRBV7-2 and TRBJ1-1; D call uncertain. V dropped 6 bases and J dropped 2 bases, with 10 bases sitting between them. Germline loops: CDR1 SGHTA, CDR2 FQGNSA. There are 13 residues in the CDR3. CDR3 sequence (DNA): TGTGCCAGCAGATTCGACTTAAACACTGAAGCTTTCTTT. Translating it yields CASRFDLNTEAFF.

This sequence joins TRBV5-1 and TRBJ1-5, with 11 bases fitting TRBD1. This CDR3 contains 16 residues. V was pared by 0 bases and J by 7 bases, with 6 bases of the junction left unmatched. The germline CDR1 and CDR2 sequences are SGHRS and YFSETQ. DNA for the CDR3: TGCGCCAGCAGCTTGGGAGGACAGGGGGCGGGACAGCCCCAGCATTTT. Translating gives CASSLGGQGAGQPQHF.

The rearrangement links TRBV30 to TRBJ1-1; possibly TRBD1 for D (5 bases). The germline V and J ends were trimmed by 4 bases and 5 bases, with 14 bases remaining between them. The CDR3 is 13 residues long. Germline loops: CDR1 GTSNPN, CDR2 SVGIG (reference sequence). The CDR3 protein is CAWIRAGRTEAFF. The DNA of the CDR3 is TGTGCCTGGATCAGGGCAGGGAGGACTGAAGCTTTCTTT. Full variable domain (outside the CDR3, taken from reference TRBV30 and TRBJ1-1): SQTIHQWPATLVQPVGSPLSLECTVEGTSNPNLYWYRQAAGRGLQLLFYSVGIGQISSEVPQNLSASRPQDRQFILSSKKLLLSDSGFYLCAWIRAGRTEAFFGQGTRLTVV.

This clone was detected a few times. V and J are TRBV6-6 and TRBJ1-2; 7 bases match TRBD1. CDR1 and CDR2 from the germline V gene are MNHNY and SVGAGI (reference sequence). This CDR3 comprises 14 residues. V lost 2 bases to trimming and J lost 8 bases; unmatched junction nucleotides: 8. This CDR3 is CASSYVQGSRGYTF. DNA of the CDR3: TGTGCCAGCAGTTACGTACAGGGGAGTCGAGGCTACACCTTC.

CDR3 protein: CASSPGTEGETQYF. DNA of the CDR3: TGCGCCAGCAGCCCCGGGACAGAGGGGGAGACCCAGTACTTC. This sequence joins TRBV5-1 and TRBJ2-5; 7 bases are a match to TRBD1. This CDR3 is built from 14 residues. The V gene end was trimmed by 4 bases and the J gene end by 5 bases; junction bases not matched to a gene: 8. The V gene's germline CDR1 is SGHRS and CDR2 YFSETQ.